A single sample gave rise to the 3 T cell receptor beta chains below, sequenced in a study of shared clonotypes between healthy human individuals. Data came from immunoSEQ multiplex PCR; TCRdb stores just in-frame clones and leaves some out. The sample carries some 2.3 million clones, 93% recorded once. The specimen sequenced was naive CD4+ T cells from PBMCs. Subset reported: CD45RA+ positively selected. These receptors all come from a man in his late teens or twenties in good health. Some clones in this sample may be carry-over from other donors' samples.

The chain recombines TRBV10-3 with TRBJ2-4; D may match TRBD1 or TRBD2 (5 bases each). Germline V lookup: CDR1 ENHRY, CDR2 SYGVKD. The CDR3 is 16 residues long. Trimming removed 3 bases at V and 2 bases at J, with 14 bases between. As DNA, the CDR3 is TGTGCCATCAGTGACGAGCCCGGGACCACCAAAAACATTCAGTACTTC. Residues: CAISDEPGTTKNIQYF.

The V call is TRBV18, the J call TRBJ2-7; D remains ambiguous. Germline CDR1 KGHSH, CDR2 LQKENI. The CDR3 contains 12 residues. The germline V and J ends were trimmed by 4 bases and 5 bases, with 9 bases remaining between them. The CDR3 spells CASSRAGDEQYF. In nucleotides, the CDR3 is TGTGCCAGCTCACGGGCAGGCGACGAGCAGTACTTC.

This rearrangement joins TRBV5-1 to TRBJ2-7, with 7 bases that match TRBD1. The CDR3 loop spans 16 amino acids. Unmatched junction bases numbered 12, after V lost 5 bases and J lost 1 base. CDR1 is SGHRS, CDR2 YFSETQ, per germline. This CDR3 reads CASRPIPGQSSYEQYF. As DNA, the CDR3 is TGCGCCAGCAGGCCGATCCCGGGACAGAGTTCCTACGAGCAGTACTTC.